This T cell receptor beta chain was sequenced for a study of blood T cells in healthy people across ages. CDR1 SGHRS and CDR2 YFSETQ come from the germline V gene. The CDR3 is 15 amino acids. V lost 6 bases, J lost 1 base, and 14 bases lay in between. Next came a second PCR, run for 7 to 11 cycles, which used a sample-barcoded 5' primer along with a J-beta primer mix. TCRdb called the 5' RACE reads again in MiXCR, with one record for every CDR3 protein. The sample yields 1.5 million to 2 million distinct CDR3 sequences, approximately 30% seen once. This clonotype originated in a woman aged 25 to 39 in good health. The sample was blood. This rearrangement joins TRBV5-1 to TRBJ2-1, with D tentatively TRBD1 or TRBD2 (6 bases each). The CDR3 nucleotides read TGCGCCAGCACTGGCACAGGGACTTCCTACAATGAGCAGTTCTTC. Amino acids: CASTGTGTSYNEQFF.